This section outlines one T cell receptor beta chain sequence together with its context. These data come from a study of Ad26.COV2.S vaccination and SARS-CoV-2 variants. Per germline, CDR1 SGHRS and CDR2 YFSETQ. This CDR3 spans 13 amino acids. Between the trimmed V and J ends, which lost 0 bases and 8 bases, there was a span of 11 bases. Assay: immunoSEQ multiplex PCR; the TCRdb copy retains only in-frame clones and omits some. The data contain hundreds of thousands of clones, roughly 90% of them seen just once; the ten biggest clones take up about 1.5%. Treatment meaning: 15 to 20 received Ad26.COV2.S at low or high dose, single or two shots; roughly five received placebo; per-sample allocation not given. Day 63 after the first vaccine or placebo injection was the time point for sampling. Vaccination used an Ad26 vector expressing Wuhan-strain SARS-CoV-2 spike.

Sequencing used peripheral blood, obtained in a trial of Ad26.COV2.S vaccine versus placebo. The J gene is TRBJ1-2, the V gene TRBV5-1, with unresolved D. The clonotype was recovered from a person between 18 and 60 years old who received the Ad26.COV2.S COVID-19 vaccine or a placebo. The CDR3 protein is CASSLVGSEGYTF. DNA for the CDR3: TGCGCCAGCAGCTTGGTCGGATCGGAAGGCTACACCTTC.